These 18 T cell receptor beta chains originate from one sample sequenced in a study of cytotoxic CD8 clonotypes in ibrutinib-treated CLL. This table comes from immunoSEQ multiplex PCR, and its TCRdb copy is limited to in-frame clones, with some not included. The sample comprises about 97,000 clones, approximately 77% of which are singletons, and around 23% rests with the top ten. The sample in question was PBMCs, obtained after 24 months of ibrutinib treatment. Receptor source: a human donor with chronic lymphocytic leukemia.

This clone qualifies as medium-sized. This chain uses TRBV28 with TRBJ1-5, with 8 bases lining up with TRBD1. This CDR3 is built from 16 residues. Germline-derived CDR1 and CDR2 are MDHEN and SYDVKM. The ends lost 6 bases at V and 2 bases at J; junction bases unmatched: 9. CDR3: CASRAHAGQGNQPQHF. The CDR3 nucleotides are TGTGCCAGCAGGGCCCACGCGGGACAGGGCAATCAGCCCCAGCATTTT.

The chain combines TRBV27 with TRBJ2-1; 12 positions match TRBD2. Germline V gives CDR1 MNHEY, CDR2 SMNVEV (reference sequence). The V segment lost 2 bases and the J segment 5 bases; nucleotides outside the gene matches: 1. The CDR3 is 15 amino acids. The CDR3 coding sequence is TGTGCCAGCAGTTTAGGACTAGCGGGAAACAATGAGCAGTTCTTC. This sequence encodes CASSLGLAGNNEQFF.

The chain has TRBV29-1 and TRBJ1-3; weak D call: TRBD1 (5 bases). Trimming removed 6 bases from V and 3 bases from J, with 9 bases in between. Germline assignment: CDR1 SQVTM and CDR2 ANQGSEA. The CDR3 contains 12 residues. The CDR3 sequence is CSVGPDGNTIYF. Here the CDR3 DNA reads TGCAGCGTGGGGCCAGATGGAAACACCATATATTTT.

The gene calls are TRBV9 and TRBJ1-6; D might be TRBD1 (6 bases). The V end was cut by 5 bases, the J end by 2 bases, with 11 bases between. Per the germline V gene, CDR1 is SGDLS and CDR2 is YYNGEE. The CDR3 totals 15 residues. In nucleotides, the CDR3 is TGTGCCAGCAGGGAAGGGGGGGCCTATAATTCACCCCTCCACTTT. Translated: CASREGGAYNSPLHF.

The rearrangement uses TRBV11-3 and TRBJ2-7; D gene uncertain. V shed 2 bases and J shed 1 base, with 6 bases lying between them. Germline CDR1 and CDR2: SGHNT and YENEEA. This CDR3 contains 13 residues. CDR3 sequence: CASSLRASYEQYF. DNA for the CDR3: TGTGCCAGCAGCTTAAGGGCTTCCTACGAGCAGTACTTC.

J is TRBJ2-1 and V is TRBV4-2, with D possibly being TRBD2 (6 bases). The CDR3 covers 16 residues. Germline-derived CDR1 and CDR2 are LGHNA and YNFKEQ. V lost 4 bases, J lost 0 bases, and 13 bases lay in between. The CDR3 sequence: CASSLGLTRSYNEQFF. Written as DNA, the CDR3 is TGTGCCAGCAGCCTGGGACTTACGCGCTCCTACAATGAGCAGTTCTTC.

This sequence joins TRBV7-2 and TRBJ2-7; TRBD1 matches 8 bases. The V gene end was trimmed by 5 bases and the J gene end by 2 bases; junction bases not matched to a gene: 8. Per germline, CDR1 SGHTA and CDR2 FQGNSA. The CDR3 extends over 15 amino acids. The CDR3 reads CASSLGQGETYEQYF. The CDR3 DNA reads as TGTGCCAGCAGCCTCGGACAGGGAGAAACCTACGAGCAGTACTTC. Full variable domain (missing parts from reference TRBV7-2 and TRBJ2-7): GAGVSQSPSNKVTEKGKDVELRCDPISGHTALYWYRQSLGQGLEFLIYFQGNSAPDKSGLPSDRFSAERTGGSVSTLTIQRTQQEDSAVYLCASSLGQGETYEQYFGPGTRLTVT.

V usage is TRBV6-1 and J usage is TRBJ1-1, with D possibly matching TRBD1 (6 bases). Germline V lookup: CDR1 MNHNS, CDR2 SASEGT. The length of the CDR3 is 15 residues. V lost 4 bases and J 6 bases, leaving 18 bases between the germline ends. This chain's CDR3 is CASSASGAGAPEAFF. As DNA, the CDR3 is TGTGCCAGCAGTGCGAGTGGTGCGGGGGCCCCTGAAGCTTTCTTT.

J is TRBJ2-1 and V is TRBV7-2, with 7 bases matching TRBD2. Per germline, CDR1 SGHTA and CDR2 FQGNSA. This CDR3 is 17 amino acids long. V dropped 5 bases and J dropped 1; count of bases not matched to a gene: 11. For the CDR3, the DNA is TGTGCCAGCAGCAAACAAGTGTCTAGCGGTTCCTACAATGAGCAGTTCTTC. Residues: CASSKQVSSGSYNEQFF.

The chain couples TRBV7-9 to TRBJ1-4; perhaps TRBD1 as D (6 bases). The V gene's germline CDR1 is SEHNR and CDR2 FQNEAQ (reference sequence). This CDR3 spans 16 amino acids. The V end lost 6 bases, the J end lost 1 base, and 15 bases lay between the germline ends. CDR3 in DNA: TGTGCCAGCAGTCCGAGAGCAGGGGTAACTAATGAAAAACTGTTTTTT. This sequence encodes CASSPRAGVTNEKLFF. The variable domain in full, completed from reference TRBV7-9 and TRBJ1-4, reads DTGVSQNPRHKITKRGQNVTFRCDPISEHNRLYWYRQTLGQGPEFLTYFQNEAQLEKSRLLSDRFSAERPKGSFSTLEIQRTEQGDSAMYLCASSPRAGVTNEKLFFGSGTQLSVL.

The gene calls are TRBV4-3 and TRBJ2-2; no definite D call. Germline V gives CDR1 LGHNA, CDR2 YSLEER. The V gene lost 2 bases and the J gene lost 3 bases, with 13 bases spanning the gap. The CDR3 is 16 residues long. The CDR3 loop is CASSQSGPTDTGELFF. The CDR3 DNA sequence: TGCGCCAGCAGCCAATCGGGCCCTACGGACACCGGGGAGCTGTTTTTT.

The chain combines TRBV30 with TRBJ2-4; D is uncertain. The CDR3 contains 17 residues. Germline lookup yields CDR1 GTSNPN and CDR2 SVGIG (reference sequence). V was shortened by 0 bases and J by 0 bases, with 15 bases between the two germline ends. The CDR3 sequence is CAWSVRGSPLAKNIQYF. The CDR3 DNA follows: TGTGCCTGGAGTGTACGAGGTTCTCCCCTAGCCAAAAACATTCAGTACTTC.

The chain links TRBV5-1 to TRBJ2-7; a possible D gene is TRBD1 (7 bases). The CDR3 contains 14 residues. Per the germline V gene, CDR1 is SGHRS and CDR2 is YFSETQ. The V gene lost 3 bases and the J gene lost 6 bases, with 16 bases spanning the gap. DNA of the CDR3: TGCGCCAGCAGCTATCGACAGGGACTGGGCGAGCAGTACTTC. This codes for CASSYRQGLGEQYF.

The chain joins TRBV5-4 to TRBJ1-1; D gene unclear. The ends were cut back, 3 bases at V and 1 base at J, with 7 bases in the middle. Germline-derived CDR1 and CDR2 are SGHNT and YYREEE (reference sequence). This CDR3 has 13 amino acids. This CDR3 is CASSSEGNTEAFF. CDR3 in DNA: TGTGCCAGCAGCTCAGAGGGGAACACTGAAGCTTTCTTT.

The V gene is TRBV29-1, the J gene TRBJ2-5; D call uncertain. Germline CDR1 SQVTM, CDR2 ANQGSEA. The V end lost 3 bases, the J end lost 2 bases, and 16 bases lay between the germline ends. The CDR3 is 15 residues long. The CDR3: CSVDPGRATQETQYF. As DNA, the CDR3 is TGCAGCGTTGATCCCGGCCGAGCCACTCAAGAGACCCAGTACTTC.

The chain joins TRBV27 to TRBJ2-6; a possible D gene is TRBD1 (6 bases). The germline V and J ends were trimmed by 6 bases and 2 bases, with 11 bases remaining between them. The V gene's germline CDR1 is MNHEY and CDR2 SMNVEV (reference sequence). This CDR3 spans 15 amino acids. CDR3 coding DNA: TGTGCCAGCAGGTCTACAGGGACTGGGGCCAACGTCCTGACTTTC. It translates to CASRSTGTGANVLTF.

The chain recombines TRBV5-1 with TRBJ2-5, with 8 bases aligning to TRBD2. CDR1 and CDR2 from the germline V gene are SGHRS and YFSETQ. CDR3 size: 16 residues. V gave up 4 bases and J gave up 2 bases; unmatched junction bases: 10. The CDR3 reads CASSRKQASGQETQYF. The CDR3 region has the DNA TGCGCCAGCAGCCGAAAGCAGGCTAGCGGGCAAGAGACCCAGTACTTC.

The chain couples TRBV28 to TRBJ2-1; maybe TRBD2 (6 bases). This CDR3 region has 16 residues. V was cut by 7 bases and J by 4 bases, with 20 bases left in between. CDR1 and CDR2 from the germline V gene are MDHEN and SYDVKM. The CDR3 DNA reads as TGTGCCAGCACCCCCTGGGCTAGCGACTCGTACAATGAGCAGTTCTTC. Translated, it gives CASTPWASDSYNEQFF. The variable domain in full, with the rest retrieved from reference TRBV28 and TRBJ2-1, is DVKVTQSSRYLVKRTGEKVFLECVQDMDHENMFWYRQDPGLGLRLIYFSYDVKMKEKGDIPEGYSVSREKKERFSLILESASTNQTSMYLCASTPWASDSYNEQFFGPGTRLTVL.